The next 27 T cell receptor beta chains were all read from a single sample in a study of blood T cell repertoires in COVID-19. The data were produced by immunoSEQ multiplex PCR, yet TCRdb's version contains in-frame clones alone and is incomplete. The profile shows approximately 96,000 clones, more than 70% of them singletons. Sequencing input: peripheral blood. These receptors were taken from an elderly woman with acute or convalescent COVID-19.

J is TRBJ2-2 and V is TRBV19; D is ambiguous. V lost 7 bases and J lost 4, with 7 bases in between. The length of the CDR3 is 12 residues. Germline V gives CDR1 LNHDA, CDR2 SQIVND (reference sequence). CDR3 in DNA: TGTGCCAGTAAGTGGCCCACCGGGGAGCTGTTTTTT. It translates to CASKWPTGELFF.

The chain recombines TRBV13 with TRBJ1-6; D unresolved. CDR1 and CDR2 from the germline V gene are PRHDT and FYEKMQ (reference sequence). Between the trimmed V and J ends, which lost 5 bases and 5 bases, there was a span of 10 bases. The length of the CDR3 is 14 residues. CDR3 region: CASSDFSDNSPLHF. In nucleotides, the CDR3 is TGTGCCAGCAGCGATTTCAGTGATAATTCACCCCTCCACTTT.

This clone was observed a handful of times. This rearrangement joins TRBV28 to TRBJ1-3; D is ambiguous. The CDR3 totals 13 residues. With 7 bases removed from V and 1 base from J, the gap between germline ends came to 8 bases. Germline V gene sequence: CDR1 MDHEN, CDR2 SYDVKM. CDR3 in amino acids: CASTTSSGNTIYF. The CDR3 DNA follows: TGTGCCAGCACCACTTCGTCTGGAAACACCATATATTTT.

The chain uses TRBV20-1 and TRBJ2-5; tentative D call: TRBD2 (5 bases). CDR3 length: 10 amino acids. CDR1 is DFQATT and CDR2 is SNEGSKA in the germline V gene (reference sequence). Trimming cost V 5 bases and J 12 bases, with 13 bases left between them. The CDR3 sequence is CSASREREYF. DNA for the CDR3: TGCAGTGCTTCCCGGGAACGGGAGTACTTC.

The CDR3 DNA is TGTGCCAGCAGCTCTCTCACAGGGGGCACTGAAGCTTTCTTT. The encoded protein is CASSSLTGGTEAFF. The chain has TRBV28 and TRBJ1-1; 8 nucleotides align to TRBD1. The V gene's germline CDR1 is MDHEN and CDR2 SYDVKM. Unmatched junction bases numbered 7, after V lost 6 bases and J lost 4 bases. The CDR3 sequence is 14 residues long.

The chain links TRBV9 to TRBJ1-1; no definite D call. CDR1 is SGDLS, CDR2 YYNGEE, per germline. V shed 3 bases and J shed 8 bases, with 14 bases lying between them. There are 13 residues in the CDR3. CDR3 region: CASSARVSGEAFF. The CDR3, as DNA: TGTGCCAGCAGCGCGAGGGTCTCGGGGGAAGCTTTCTTT. The variable domain in full, with the rest retrieved from reference TRBV9 and TRBJ1-1, is DSGVTQTPKHLITATGQRVTLRCSPRSGDLSVYWYQQSLDQGLQFLIQYYNGEERAKGNILERFSAQQFPDLHSELNLSSLELGDSALYFCASSARVSGEAFFGQGTRLTVV.

The chain employs TRBV28 and TRBJ1-2, with D uncertain. This CDR3 has 12 residues. In germline, CDR1 is MDHEN, CDR2 SYDVKM. V lost 7 bases and J 0 bases, leaving 6 bases between the germline ends. The CDR3 here is CASTSTNYGYTF. DNA for the CDR3: TGTGCCAGCACCTCTACTAACTATGGCTACACCTTC.

The chain is built from TRBV29-1 and TRBJ2-2; perhaps TRBD1 as D (6 bases). This CDR3 spans 14 amino acids. V dropped 4 bases and J dropped 7 bases, with 16 bases sitting between them. The germline CDR1 and CDR2 sequences are SQVTM and ANQGSEA. CDR3 loop: CSVAEAGADGELFF. The DNA for the CDR3 is TGCAGCGTTGCCGAGGCAGGGGCTGACGGGGAGCTGTTTTTT.

The chain combines TRBV5-1 with TRBJ2-5, with TRBD2 matching over 10 bases. The CDR3 runs to 16 residues. J was trimmed by 3 bases and V by 4 bases; bases with no gene match: 9. Germline V gives CDR1 SGHRS, CDR2 YFSETQ. This CDR3 is CASSPPASGSKETQYF. CDR3 bases: TGCGCCAGCAGCCCCCCGGCTAGCGGGAGCAAAGAGACCCAGTACTTC.

This clone was picked up one time. The rearrangement joins TRBV15 to TRBJ1-1; D call uncertain. Germline assignment: CDR1 LNHNV and CDR2 YYDKDF (reference sequence). The CDR3 totals 13 residues. V lost 5 bases and J lost 8, with 15 bases in between. As DNA, the CDR3 is TGTGCCACCAGCCAACGGCGGGGTCGGGAAGCTTTCTTT. Protein: CATSQRRGREAFF.

There are a few counts of this clone. J is TRBJ2-1 and V is TRBV7-3; tentatively, D is TRBD1 (6 bases). Trimming left V 1 base short and J 9 bases short, with 10 bases between. There are 13 residues in the CDR3. Germline V CDR1 and CDR2: SGHTA, FQGTGA. The CDR3 spells CASSLNREFEQFF. In DNA, the CDR3 is TGTGCCAGCAGCTTAAACAGGGAATTTGAGCAGTTCTTC.

The V call is TRBV5-1, the J call TRBJ2-1; TRBD2 is a possible D gene (6 bases). Germline CDR1 reads SGHRS; CDR2 reads YFSETQ. V lost 4 bases and J 2 bases, leaving 13 bases between the germline ends. The length of the CDR3 is 15 residues. In nucleotides, the CDR3 is TGCGCCAGCAGCGCGACGGGAGCCACCTACAATGAGCAGTTCTTC. Its protein product is CASSATGATYNEQFF.

This rearrangement joins TRBV19 to TRBJ2-1; tentative D call: TRBD2 (5 bases). The CDR3 has 14 amino acids. Trimming left V 3 bases short and J 7 bases short, with 13 bases between. CDR1 is LNHDA and CDR2 is SQIVND in the germline V gene (reference sequence). CDR3 region: CASSIAARGNEQFF. As DNA, the CDR3 is TGTGCCAGTAGTATTGCGGCCAGAGGGAATGAGCAGTTCTTC.

The V call is TRBV4-2, the J call TRBJ1-4; 7 positions match TRBD1. Germline-derived CDR1 and CDR2 are LGHNA and YNFKEQ. Germline trimming cut 1 base from V and 7 bases from J; bases unmatched to any gene: 3. This CDR3 region has 14 residues. The CDR3 spells CASSQGQGSEKLFF. In nucleotides, the CDR3 is TGTGCCAGCAGCCAAGGACAGGGAAGTGAAAAACTGTTTTTT.

This chain joins TRBV29-1 and TRBJ2-5, with D possibly being TRBD1 (5 bases). The CDR3 loop spans 12 amino acids. V was pared by 4 bases and J by 5 bases, with 11 bases between. CDR1 is SQVTM and CDR2 is ANQGSEA in the germline V gene. The CDR3 DNA reads as TGCAGCGTTGTACTGACAGTCGAGACCCAGTACTTC. It yields the protein CSVVLTVETQYF.

The J gene is TRBJ1-1, the V gene TRBV9; 7 bases are a match to TRBD1. Germline trimming cut 3 bases from V and 11 bases from J; bases unmatched to any gene: 10. The CDR3 has 13 residues. CDR1 and CDR2 from the germline V gene are SGDLS and YYNGEE. The CDR3 DNA reads TGTGCCAGCAGCGCAGGGGGGACATTTACGGCTTTCTTT. Its protein is CASSAGGTFTAFF.

J is TRBJ2-7 and V is TRBV6-1, with D tentatively TRBD2 (5 bases). Trimming shortened V by 6 bases and J by 7 bases, and 16 bases separated the two germline ends. This CDR3 contains 13 residues. Germline assignment: CDR1 MNHNS and CDR2 SASEGT. This chain's CDR3 is CASSTHSSGEQYF. The CDR3 DNA reads as TGTGCCAGCAGCACCCATTCCAGCGGTGAGCAGTACTTC.

V usage is TRBV6-2 or TRBV6-3 and J usage is TRBJ2-5; 9 bases align to TRBD1. The junction had 6 bases not matched to a gene; V was cut back by 4 bases and J by 3 bases. CDR3 length: 15 residues. Germline V gene sequence: CDR1 MNHEY, CDR2 SVGEGT. In nucleotides, the CDR3 is TGTGCCAGCAGTTCCGGGACAGGGAGGGAAGAGACCCAGTACTTC. Encoded protein: CASSSGTGREETQYF.

This chain joins TRBV4-2 and TRBJ2-3; 11 nucleotides align to TRBD2. This CDR3 contains 17 residues. V lost 1 base and J lost 5; bases outside the gene matches: 8. Germline CDR1 reads LGHNA; CDR2 reads YNFKEQ. CDR3 bases: TGTGCCAGCAGCCAAGTAGCGGGGGGGGACATTAAAGATACGCAGTATTTT. Residues: CASSQVAGGDIKDTQYF.

This chain's CDR3 is CASSLRRGSPRNTIYF. The CDR3 DNA is TGTGCCAGCAGCTTACGCAGGGGGAGTCCTCGAAACACCATATATTTT. V gene TRBV7-2 combines with J gene TRBJ1-3; TRBD1 matches 7 bases. This CDR3 contains 16 residues. J lost 5 bases, V lost 2 bases, and 9 bases had no gene match. The germline gives CDR1 SGHTA, CDR2 FQGNSA.

The chain combines TRBV5-1 with TRBJ1-1; tentatively, D is TRBD1 (5 bases). Germline CDR1 and CDR2: SGHRS and YFSETQ. V shed 5 bases and J shed 3 bases, with 11 bases lying between them. The CDR3 contains 13 residues. The DNA of the CDR3 is TGCGCCAGCAGGGAGGGGAGGGACACTGAAGCTTTCTTT. Translation: CASREGRDTEAFF.

This sequence joins TRBV6-2 or TRBV6-3 and TRBJ1-2; TRBD1 aligns across 7 bases. V was clipped by 6 bases and J by 10 bases; unmatched bases: 11. This CDR3 has 13 residues. CDR1 MNHEY and CDR2 SVGEGT come from the germline V gene. CDR3 amino acids: CASSDIIRGSYTF. CDR3 bases: TGTGCCAGCAGCGATATAATCAGGGGGTCCTACACCTTC.

The J gene is TRBJ1-1, the V gene TRBV4-2, with TRBD1 identical over 8 bases. Looked up from germline, CDR1 is LGHNA and CDR2 is YNFKEQ. The CDR3 has 15 residues. V trimming: 0 bases; J trimming: 3 bases; junction bases outside the gene matches: 3. The CDR3 DNA reads TGTGCCAGCAGCCAAGAACCGGACAGGGACACTGAAGCTTTCTTT. Translation gives CASSQEPDRDTEAFF.

This clone has just one count. The gene calls are TRBV2 and TRBJ1-2, with TRBD1 as a possible D gene (5 bases). CDR1 is SNHLY, CDR2 FYNNEI, per germline. The CDR3 contains 15 residues. Between the trimmed V and J ends, which lost 7 bases and 5 bases, there was a span of 20 bases. CDR3 coding DNA: TGTGCCAGCACCACCGTGGTAGGGGAAAGGTATGGCTACACCTTC. This translates into CASTTVVGERYGYTF.

This sequence joins TRBV7-8 and TRBJ2-5; D remains ambiguous. The V gene's germline CDR1 is SGHVS and CDR2 FQNEAQ. V was trimmed by 5 bases and J by 4 bases, leaving 8 bases between them. This CDR3 has 12 amino acids. For the CDR3, the DNA is TGTGCCAGCAGCCCCGTGTTAGAGACCCAGTACTTC. Translated: CASSPVLETQYF.

The J gene is TRBJ1-2, the V gene TRBV10-3, with 7 bases lining up with TRBD1. J was trimmed by 6 bases and V by 3 bases; bases with no gene match: 4. CDR1 and CDR2 (germline): ENHRY, SYGVKD. This CDR3 is 13 amino acids long. CDR3 nucleotide sequence: TGTGCCATCAGTGAAGGGACAGACGATGGCTACACCTTC. Its protein is CAISEGTDDGYTF.

This chain connects TRBV5-1 to TRBJ2-7; TRBD1 matches 9 bases. There are 15 residues in the CDR3. Germline CDR1 is SGHRS and CDR2 is YFSETQ. The V segment lost 5 bases and the J segment 2 bases; nucleotides outside the gene matches: 8. The CDR3 region has the DNA TGCGCCAGCAGTTCCATGACAGGGGGTCCCTACGAGCAGTACTTC. This translates into CASSSMTGGPYEQYF.